This T cell receptor (beta chain) was captured by sequencing in a study of blood T cell repertoires in COVID-19. In the study overall: The United States, Italy and Spain were the sources of the acute and convalescent COVID-19 samples. Sources were T cells, B-cell-depleted T cells, or PBMCs; the material itself was cDNA or gDNA.

Trimming stripped 0 bases from V and 5 bases from J, with 9 bases between. Germline V CDR1 and CDR2: LNHDA, SQIVND (reference sequence). The CDR3 sequence is 14 residues long. Some clones are missing from TCRdb's copy, which holds only in-frame ones; the method was immunoSEQ multiplex PCR. This repertoire shows a few hundred thousand clones, about 91% found once; its top ten account for roughly 5%. Sequenced: peripheral blood. This clonotype originated in a woman aged 40 to 50 who had recovered from COVID-19. The rearrangement uses TRBV19 and TRBJ2-3, with D perhaps matching TRBD2 (5 bases). CDR3 sequence reads: CASSIDPGRDTQYF. CDR3 DNA sequence: TGTGCCAGTAGTATAGATCCTGGGAGAGATACGCAGTATTTT.